Listed below are T cell receptor beta chains from one sample, sequenced in a study of shared clonotypes between healthy human individuals. Generated by immunoSEQ multiplex PCR, the TCRdb table keeps only in-frame clones and is missing some. The sample holds about 2.5 million clones, 85% to 95% seen once. What was sequenced was naive CD4+ T cells from PBMCs. The receptors stem from a man younger than 35 in good health. Some clones in this sample may be carry-over from other donors' samples. Each CDR3 is given with its conserved first and last residue. A D gene is named only where the DNA matches it firmly. The size of a clone is reported for some rows only, either as once, few or many, or as a class for expanded clones.

-	TRBD1	TRBJ2-7	TRBV5-1	CASSLGTGVQYF	TGCGCCAGCAGCTTAGGGACAGGGGTGCAGTACTTC
-	-	TRBJ2-3	TRBV5-1	CASSLVFGGTGTDTQYF	TGCGCCAGCAGCTTGGTTTTTGGCGGGACCGGCACAGATACGCAGTATTTT
-	-	TRBJ1-5	TRBV5-5	CASSLGGSQPQHF	TGTGCCAGCAGCTTAGGCGGCAGTCAGCCCCAGCATTTT
once	-	TRBJ2-7	TRBV28	CASSLPSLYEQYF	TGTGCCAGCAGTTTGCCCTCCCTCTACGAGCAGTACTTC
-	-	TRBJ2-2	TRBV4-2	CASSQEAGGGNTGELFF	TGTGCCAGCAGCCAAGAGGCCGGGGGCGGGAACACCGGGGAGCTGTTTTTT
-	-	TRBJ2-7	TRBV7-2	CATRDTASREQYF	TGTGCCACCCGGGACACCGCTAGCCGCGAGCAGTACTTC
-	TRBD1	TRBJ2-5	TRBV18	CASSPRWDREETQYF	TGTGCCAGCTCACCGCGGTGGGACAGGGAAGAGACCCAGTACTTC
-	-	TRBJ1-1	TRBV5-1	CASSLGGGVPAFF	TGCGCCAGCAGCTTGGGTGGGGGCGTTCCCGCTTTCTTT
-	-	TRBJ2-7	TRBV19	CASSIGSSSAYEQYF	TGTGCCAGTAGTATCGGTAGTAGCTCAGCCTACGAGCAGTACTTC
-	TRBD2	TRBJ2-3	TRBV29-1	CSVEASGRVVDTQYF	TGCAGCGTTGAGGCTAGCGGGAGGGTCGTAGATACGCAGTATTTT
-	TRBD1	TRBJ1-1	TRBV4-3	CASSQDAAGGEVEAFF	TGCGCCAGCAGCCAAGATGCAGCAGGGGGCGAGGTCGAGGCTTTCTTT
-	-	TRBJ1-4	TRBV5-1	CASSRGVTGEKLFF	TGCGCCAGCAGCCGAGGGGTAACGGGTGAAAAACTGTTTTTT
-	-	TRBJ1-3	TRBV6-6	CASSGTGGLVNTIYF	TGTGCCAGCAGTGGGACCGGGGGGTTGGTGAACACCATATATTTT
-	-	TRBJ1-1	TRBV5-4	CASSTGTVMNTEAFF	TGTGCCAGCAGCACTGGGACGGTGATGAACACTGAAGCTTTCTTT
-	-	TRBJ2-7	TRBV7-8	CASSPPSWSSYEQYF	TGTGCCAGCAGCCCTCCGTCATGGAGCTCCTACGAGCAGTACTTC
-	TRBD1	TRBJ1-1	TRBV7-9	CASSTRTGVNTEAFF	TGTGCCAGCAGCACCCGGACAGGGGTGAACACTGAAGCTTTCTTT